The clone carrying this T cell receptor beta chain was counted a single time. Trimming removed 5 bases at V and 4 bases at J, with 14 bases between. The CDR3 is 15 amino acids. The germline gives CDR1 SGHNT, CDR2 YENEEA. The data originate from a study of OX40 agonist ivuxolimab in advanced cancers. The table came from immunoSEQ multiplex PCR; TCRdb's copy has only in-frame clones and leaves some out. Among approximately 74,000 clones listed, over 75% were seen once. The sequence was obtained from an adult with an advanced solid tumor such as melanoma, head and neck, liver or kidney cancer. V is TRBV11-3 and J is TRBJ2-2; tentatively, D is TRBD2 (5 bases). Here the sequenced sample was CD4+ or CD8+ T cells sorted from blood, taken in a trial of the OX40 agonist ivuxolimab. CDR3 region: CASSAAGLGTGELFF. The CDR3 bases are TGTGCCAGCAGCGCCGCCGGACTGGGCACCGGGGAGCTGTTTTTT.